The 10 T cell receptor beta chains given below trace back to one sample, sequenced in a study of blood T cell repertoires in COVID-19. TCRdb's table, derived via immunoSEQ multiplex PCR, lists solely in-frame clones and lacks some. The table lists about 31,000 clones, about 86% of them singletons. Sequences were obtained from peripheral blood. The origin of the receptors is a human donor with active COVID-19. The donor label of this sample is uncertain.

CDR3 bases: TGTGCCACCAGTGAAGAGACAGATACGCAGTATTTT. Protein product: CATSEETDTQYF. V is TRBV24-1 and J is TRBJ2-3; D call uncertain. The CDR3 is 12 amino acids. Trimming cost V 4 bases and J 3 bases, with 4 bases left between them. Germline-derived CDR1 and CDR2 are KGHDR and SFDVKD.

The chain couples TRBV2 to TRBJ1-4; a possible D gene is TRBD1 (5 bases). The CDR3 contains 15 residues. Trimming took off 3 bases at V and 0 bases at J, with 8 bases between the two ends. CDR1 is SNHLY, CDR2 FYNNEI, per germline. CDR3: CASSDQGATNEKLFF. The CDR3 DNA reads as TGTGCCAGCAGTGACCAGGGTGCAACTAATGAAAAACTGTTTTTT. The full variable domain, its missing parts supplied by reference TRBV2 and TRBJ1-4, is EPEVTQTPSHQVTQMGQEVILRCVPISNHLYFYWYRQILGQKVEFLVSFYNNEISEKSEIFDDQFSVERPDGSNFTLKIRSTKLEDSAMYFCASSDQGATNEKLFFGSGTQLSVL.

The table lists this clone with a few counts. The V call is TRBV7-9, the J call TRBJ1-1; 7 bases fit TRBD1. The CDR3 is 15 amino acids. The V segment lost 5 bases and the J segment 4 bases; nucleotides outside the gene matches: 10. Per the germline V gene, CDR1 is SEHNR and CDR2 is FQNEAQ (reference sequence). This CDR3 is CASSARRQGTTEAFF. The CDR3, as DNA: TGTGCCAGCAGCGCCCGACGACAGGGCACCACTGAAGCTTTCTTT.

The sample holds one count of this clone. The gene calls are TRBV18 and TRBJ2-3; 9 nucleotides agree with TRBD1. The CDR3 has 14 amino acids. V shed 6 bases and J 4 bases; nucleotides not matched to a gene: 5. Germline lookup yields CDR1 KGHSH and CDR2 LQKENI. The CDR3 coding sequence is TGTGCCAGCTCCCGGGACAGGGCGGCAGATACGCAGTATTTT. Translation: CASSRDRAADTQYF.

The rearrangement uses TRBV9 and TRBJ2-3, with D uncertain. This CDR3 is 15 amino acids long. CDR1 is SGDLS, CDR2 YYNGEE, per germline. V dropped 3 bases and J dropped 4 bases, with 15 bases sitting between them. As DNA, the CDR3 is TGTGCCAGCAGCGGCCTCGGGTCTTCGGCAGATACGCAGTATTTT. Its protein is CASSGLGSSADTQYF.

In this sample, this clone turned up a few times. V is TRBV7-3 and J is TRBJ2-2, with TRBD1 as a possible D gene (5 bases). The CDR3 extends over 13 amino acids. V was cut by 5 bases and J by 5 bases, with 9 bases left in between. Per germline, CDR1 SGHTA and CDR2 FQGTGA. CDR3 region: CASSSRVTGELFF. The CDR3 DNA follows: TGTGCCAGCAGCAGCAGGGTTACCGGGGAGCTGTTTTTT. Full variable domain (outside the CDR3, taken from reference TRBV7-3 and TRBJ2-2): GAGVSQTPSNKVTEKGKYVELRCDPISGHTALYWYRQSLGQGPEFLIYFQGTGAADDSGLPNDRFFAVRPEGSVSTLKIQRTERGDSAVYLCASSSRVTGELFFGEGSRLTVL.

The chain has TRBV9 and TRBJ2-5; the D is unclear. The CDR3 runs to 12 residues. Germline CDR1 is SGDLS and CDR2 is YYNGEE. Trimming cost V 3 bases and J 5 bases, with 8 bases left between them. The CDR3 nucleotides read TGTGCCAGCAGCGCCCTAAGCGAGACCCAGTACTTC. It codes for CASSALSETQYF.

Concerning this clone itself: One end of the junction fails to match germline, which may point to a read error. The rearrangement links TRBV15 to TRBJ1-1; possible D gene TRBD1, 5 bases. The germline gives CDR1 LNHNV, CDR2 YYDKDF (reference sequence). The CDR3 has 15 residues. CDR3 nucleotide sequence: TGTGCCGCCAGCAGAGATCCCGGGACTTACACTGAAGCTTTCTTT. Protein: CAASRDPGTYTEAFF.

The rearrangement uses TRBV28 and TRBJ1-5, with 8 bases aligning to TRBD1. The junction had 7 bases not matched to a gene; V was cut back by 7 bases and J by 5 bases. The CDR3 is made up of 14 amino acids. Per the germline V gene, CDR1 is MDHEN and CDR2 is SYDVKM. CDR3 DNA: TGTGCCAGCAAACAGGGGGGGTCCTATCAGCCCCAGCATTTT. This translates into CASKQGGSYQPQHF.

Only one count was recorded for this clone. CDR3 coding DNA: TGTGCCAGTAGTCCTATCGGTCGCTACGAGCAGTACTTC. Residues: CASSPIGRYEQYF. This rearrangement joins TRBV19 to TRBJ2-7; D is unclear. The germline CDR1 and CDR2 sequences are LNHDA and SQIVND (reference sequence). Trimming shortened V by 5 bases and J by 3 bases, and 11 bases separated the two germline ends. There are 13 residues in the CDR3.